A selection of T cell receptor beta chains follows, all from one sample in a study of blood T cells in healthy people across ages. TCRdb recomputed calls from the 5' RACE reads with MiXCR, one row per CDR3 protein. The data contain around 650,000 distinct CDR3 sequences, 35% to 50% of them singletons. Sequences were obtained from blood. The receptors were gathered from an elderly man in good health. The CDR3 runs from the conserved cysteine through the conserved F or W. Each record gives: V gene, clone size, D gene, J gene, CDR3 DNA, CDR3 protein. The D gene is left open where the match is weak. Clone sizes are given selectively: once, few, many, or a class where the clone is expanded.

V gene: TRBV20-1; clone size: NA; D gene: NA; J gene: TRBJ1-2; CDR3 DNA: TGCAGTGCTAGACCCCAGGGGCTCTATGGCTACACCTTC; CDR3 protein: CSARPQGLYGYTF
V gene: TRBV18; clone size: NA; D gene: NA; J gene: TRBJ2-2; CDR3 DNA: TGTGCCAGCGCACCAGGGTACCCCGGGGAGCTGTTTTTT; CDR3 protein: CASAPGYPGELFF
V gene: TRBV7-6; clone size: few; D gene: NA; J gene: TRBJ1-2; CDR3 DNA: TGTGCCAGCAGCTTAGATCCGGCTAACTATGGCTACACCTTC; CDR3 protein: CASSLDPANYGYTF
V gene: TRBV29-1; clone size: once; D gene: NA; J gene: TRBJ2-7; CDR3 DNA: TGCAGCGTTGAAGTCCCCGGAACCTACGAGCAGTACTTC; CDR3 protein: CSVEVPGTYEQYF
V gene: TRBV12-3/TRBV12-4; clone size: NA; D gene: TRBD1; J gene: TRBJ2-7; CDR3 DNA: TGTGCCAGCAGTCCGCCCGCCCGACAGGGGGACGGTTACGGGCAGTACTTC; CDR3 protein: CASSPPARQGDGYGQYF
V gene: TRBV7-2; clone size: NA; D gene: NA; J gene: TRBJ2-7; CDR3 DNA: TGTGCCAGCAGCCGTAACTCACCCTACGAGCAGTACTTC; CDR3 protein: CASSRNSPYEQYF
V gene: TRBV7-6; clone size: few; D gene: NA; J gene: TRBJ2-1; CDR3 DNA: TGTGCCAGCAGCTTGCCCCCGGCGGGGACACCCTACAATGAGCAGTTCTTC; CDR3 protein: CASSLPPAGTPYNEQFF
V gene: TRBV27; clone size: NA; D gene: TRBD1; J gene: TRBJ2-5; CDR3 DNA: TGTGCCAGCAGTTCCGGACAGGGAAGGCAAGAGACCCAGTACTTC; CDR3 protein: CASSSGQGRQETQYF
V gene: TRBV11-1; clone size: NA; D gene: NA; J gene: TRBJ2-4; CDR3 DNA: TGTGCCAGCAGCCCCGACCCGGTGCGGGCCAAAAACATTCAGTACTTC; CDR3 protein: CASSPDPVRAKNIQYF
V gene: TRBV28; clone size: NA; D gene: NA; J gene: TRBJ2-1; CDR3 DNA: TGTGCCAGCAGTCCTTTCGGGTCCGATGAGCGGTTCTTC; CDR3 protein: CASSPFGSDERFF
V gene: TRBV12-3/TRBV12-4; clone size: NA; D gene: TRBD2; J gene: TRBJ2-4; CDR3 DNA: TGTGCCAGCAGCGGGGGGGCTTCCAAAAACATTCAGTACTTC; CDR3 protein: CASSGGASKNIQYF
V gene: TRBV5-1; clone size: NA; D gene: NA; J gene: TRBJ2-7; CDR3 DNA: TGCGCCAGCAGCTTTTTAGGCAGTGGCGCCGACGAGCAGTACTTC; CDR3 protein: CASSFLGSGADEQYF
V gene: TRBV20-1; clone size: NA; D gene: NA; J gene: TRBJ1-1; CDR3 DNA: TGCAGTGCTAGAGATCTGGACCCCGAAGCTTTCTTT; CDR3 protein: CSARDLDPEAFF
V gene: TRBV30; clone size: many; D gene: TRBD1; J gene: TRBJ1-1; CDR3 DNA: TGTGCCTGGAGTGTAACAGGGGACACTGAAGCTTTCTTT; CDR3 protein: CAWSVTGDTEAFF
V gene: TRBV3-1; clone size: few; D gene: NA; J gene: TRBJ2-1; CDR3 DNA: TGTGCCAGCAGTTCCGGGACTCCGAATAAGAATGAGCAGTTCTTC; CDR3 protein: CASSSGTPNKNEQFF
V gene: TRBV20-1; clone size: few; D gene: TRBD1; J gene: TRBJ2-1; CDR3 DNA: TGCAGAGCCGGGACAGACTACAATGAGCAGTTCTTC; CDR3 protein: CRAGTDYNEQFF
V gene: TRBV7-2; clone size: once; D gene: NA; J gene: TRBJ1-1; CDR3 DNA: TGTGCCAGCAGCTTTGTTGGTGGATCGACTGAAGCTTTCTTT; CDR3 protein: CASSFVGGSTEAFF
V gene: TRBV20-1; clone size: NA; D gene: NA; J gene: TRBJ1-5; CDR3 DNA: TGCAGTGCTAGAGGGTTGGGCGGGGGGTATCAGCCCCAGCATTTT; CDR3 protein: CSARGLGGGYQPQHF
V gene: TRBV6-2/TRBV6-3; clone size: NA; D gene: NA; J gene: TRBJ1-2; CDR3 DNA: TGTGCCAGCAGTTACGAAGGGGAGGGCTACACCTTC; CDR3 protein: CASSYEGEGYTF
V gene: TRBV7-9; clone size: NA; D gene: NA; J gene: TRBJ2-5; CDR3 DNA: TGTGCCAACAGCTTAGCGCAAGGGAAGGAGACCCAGTACTTC; CDR3 protein: CANSLAQGKETQYF
V gene: TRBV3-1; clone size: NA; D gene: NA; J gene: TRBJ2-1; CDR3 DNA: TGTGCCAGCAGCCAAACAGGACAGAGCGACGAGCAGTTCTTC; CDR3 protein: CASSQTGQSDEQFF
V gene: TRBV20-1; clone size: few; D gene: NA; J gene: TRBJ2-1; CDR3 DNA: TGCAGTGCTAGGGAACACCATGAGCAGTTCTTC; CDR3 protein: CSAREHHEQFF
V gene: TRBV20-1; clone size: NA; D gene: NA; J gene: TRBJ2-3; CDR3 DNA: TGCAGTGCTAGAGATCGAACGGGAGTAATGGATACGCAGTATTTT; CDR3 protein: CSARDRTGVMDTQYF
V gene: TRBV5-1; clone size: NA; D gene: TRBD1; J gene: TRBJ2-2; CDR3 DNA: TGCGCCAGCAGCTACCGGGACAGCAAAAGAGCGAACACCGGGGAGCTGTTTTTT; CDR3 protein: CASSYRDSKRANTGELFF
V gene: TRBV30; clone size: NA; D gene: NA; J gene: TRBJ2-7; CDR3 DNA: TGTGCCTGGAGTGTAGAGCTCGGGCAGTACTTC; CDR3 protein: CAWSVELGQYF
V gene: TRBV6-2/TRBV6-3; clone size: NA; D gene: NA; J gene: TRBJ2-1; CDR3 DNA: TGTGCCAGCAGTATAGGGTACAATGAGCAGTTCTTC; CDR3 protein: CASSIGYNEQFF
V gene: TRBV4-3; clone size: few; D gene: NA; J gene: TRBJ1-5; CDR3 DNA: TGCGCCAGCAGCCAAGATACGTGGAGGCAGCCCCAGCATTTT; CDR3 protein: CASSQDTWRQPQHF
V gene: TRBV4-3; clone size: NA; D gene: TRBD2; J gene: TRBJ2-1; CDR3 DNA: TGCGCCAGCAGCCAAGATCGCCTAGCGGCCTACAATGAGCAGTTCTTC; CDR3 protein: CASSQDRLAAYNEQFF
V gene: TRBV5-1; clone size: NA; D gene: NA; J gene: TRBJ2-7; CDR3 DNA: TGCGCCAGCAGCAGGGGGAGGAGTTCCTACGAGCAGTACTTC; CDR3 protein: CASSRGRSSYEQYF
V gene: TRBV20-1; clone size: NA; D gene: NA; J gene: TRBJ1-6; CDR3 DNA: TGCAGTGCTAGAGTCCAGGGGAGAAGCTCCTATAATTCACCCCTCCACTTT; CDR3 protein: CSARVQGRSSYNSPLHF
V gene: TRBV7-2; clone size: NA; D gene: NA; J gene: TRBJ2-3; CDR3 DNA: TGTGCCAGCAGCTTAGTGCGCGGGGACACAGATACGCAGTATTTT; CDR3 protein: CASSLVRGDTDTQYF
V gene: TRBV7-2; clone size: few; D gene: TRBD1; J gene: TRBJ1-2; CDR3 DNA: TGTGCCAGCAGCCAGGACAGGGACTCTGGCTACACCTTC; CDR3 protein: CASSQDRDSGYTF
V gene: TRBV7-9; clone size: many; D gene: TRBD1; J gene: TRBJ2-3; CDR3 DNA: TGTGCCAGCAGCACCCGGGGACAGGGAACAGATACGCAGTATTTT; CDR3 protein: CASSTRGQGTDTQYF
V gene: TRBV7-3; clone size: NA; D gene: NA; J gene: TRBJ1-1; CDR3 DNA: TGTGCCAGCAGCTTACGCCCGACTAACACTGAAGCTTTCTTT; CDR3 protein: CASSLRPTNTEAFF
V gene: TRBV4-2; clone size: few; D gene: NA; J gene: TRBJ2-3; CDR3 DNA: TGTGCCAGCAGCCAAGAGAGGACTCCCATAAGCACAGATACGCAGTATTTT; CDR3 protein: CASSQERTPISTDTQYF
V gene: TRBV29-1; clone size: few; D gene: TRBD2; J gene: TRBJ2-1; CDR3 DNA: TGCAGCGCGGGACTAGCGGGGGCTACCTACAATGAGCAGTTCTTC; CDR3 protein: CSAGLAGATYNEQFF
V gene: TRBV3-1; clone size: NA; D gene: NA; J gene: TRBJ2-7; CDR3 DNA: TGTGCCAGCAGCCAAGCGGCTAGCGTCGCCTACGAGCAGTACTTC; CDR3 protein: CASSQAASVAYEQYF
V gene: TRBV27; clone size: NA; D gene: NA; J gene: TRBJ2-7; CDR3 DNA: TGTGCCAGCAGTGGGGGGGACAGAAGCCTCGAGCAGTACTTC; CDR3 protein: CASSGGDRSLEQYF